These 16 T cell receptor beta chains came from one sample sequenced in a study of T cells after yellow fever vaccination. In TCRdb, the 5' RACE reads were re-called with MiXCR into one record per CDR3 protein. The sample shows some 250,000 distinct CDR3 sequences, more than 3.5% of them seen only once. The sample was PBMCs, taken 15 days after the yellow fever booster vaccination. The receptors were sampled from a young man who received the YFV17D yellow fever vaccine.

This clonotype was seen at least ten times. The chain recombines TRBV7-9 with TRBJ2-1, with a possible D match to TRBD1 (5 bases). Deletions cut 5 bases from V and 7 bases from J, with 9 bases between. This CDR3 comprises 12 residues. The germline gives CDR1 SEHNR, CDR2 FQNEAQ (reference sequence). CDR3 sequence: CASSLTVNEQFF. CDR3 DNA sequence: TGTGCCAGCAGCCTGACAGTAAATGAGCAGTTCTTC.

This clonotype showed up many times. The CDR3 nucleotides are TGTGCCAGCAGCTTAGTGTCGGGGCAAACCTACGAGCAGTACTTC. Residues: CASSLVSGQTYEQYF. This chain links TRBV7-2 with TRBJ2-7; D tentatively reads TRBD1 or TRBD2 (5 bases each). Germline V gene lookup returns CDR1 SGHTA and CDR2 FQGNSA. Deletions cut 1 base from V and 2 bases from J, with 12 bases between. The CDR3 is 15 amino acids.

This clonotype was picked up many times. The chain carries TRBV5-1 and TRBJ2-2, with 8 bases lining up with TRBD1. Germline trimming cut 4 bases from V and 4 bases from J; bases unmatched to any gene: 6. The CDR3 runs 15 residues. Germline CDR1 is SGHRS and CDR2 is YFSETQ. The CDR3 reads CASSVRTGLTGELFF. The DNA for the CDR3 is TGCGCCAGCAGCGTAAGGACAGGGCTCACCGGGGAGCTGTTTTTT.

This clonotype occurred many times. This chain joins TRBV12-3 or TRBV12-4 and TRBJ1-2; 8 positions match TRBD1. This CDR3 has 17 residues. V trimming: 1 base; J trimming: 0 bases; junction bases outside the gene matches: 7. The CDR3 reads CASSLVGRGPTNYGYTF. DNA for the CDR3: TGTGCCAGCAGTTTAGTCGGCAGGGGGCCCACTAACTATGGCTACACCTTC.

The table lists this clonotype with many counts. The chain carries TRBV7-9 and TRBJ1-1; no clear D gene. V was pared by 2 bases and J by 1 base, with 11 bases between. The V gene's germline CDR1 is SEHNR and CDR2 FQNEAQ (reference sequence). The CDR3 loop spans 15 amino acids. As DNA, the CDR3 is TGTGCCAGCAGCTTACCGTCGGACGGGAACACTGAAGCTTTCTTT. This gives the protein CASSLPSDGNTEAFF.

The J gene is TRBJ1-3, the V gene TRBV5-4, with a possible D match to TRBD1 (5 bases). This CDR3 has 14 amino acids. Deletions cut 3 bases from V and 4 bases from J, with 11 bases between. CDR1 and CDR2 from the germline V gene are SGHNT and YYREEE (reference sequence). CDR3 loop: CASSSGPPGNTIYF. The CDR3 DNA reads TGTGCCAGCAGCTCGGGACCCCCCGGAAACACCATATATTTT.

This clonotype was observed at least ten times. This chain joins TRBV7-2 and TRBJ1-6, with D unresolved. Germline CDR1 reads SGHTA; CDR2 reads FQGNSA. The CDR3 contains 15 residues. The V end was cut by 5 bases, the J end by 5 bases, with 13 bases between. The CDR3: CASSPRVPHNSPLHF. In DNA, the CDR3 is TGTGCCAGCAGCCCGCGGGTTCCGCATAATTCACCCCTCCACTTT.

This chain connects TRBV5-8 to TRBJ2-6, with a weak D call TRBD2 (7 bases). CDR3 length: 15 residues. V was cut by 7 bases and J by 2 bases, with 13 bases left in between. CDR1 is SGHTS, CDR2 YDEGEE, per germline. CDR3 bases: TGTGCCAGCCACACGCGGGGGCCTGGGGCCAACGTCCTGACTTTC. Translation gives CASHTRGPGANVLTF.

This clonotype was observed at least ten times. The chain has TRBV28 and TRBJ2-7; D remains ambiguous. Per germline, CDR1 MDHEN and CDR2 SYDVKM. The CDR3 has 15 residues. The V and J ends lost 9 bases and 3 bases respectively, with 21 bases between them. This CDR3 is CARNGPKSGHYEQYV. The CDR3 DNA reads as TGTGCCAGAAACGGCCCCAAAAGTGGCCACTACGAGCAGTACGTC.

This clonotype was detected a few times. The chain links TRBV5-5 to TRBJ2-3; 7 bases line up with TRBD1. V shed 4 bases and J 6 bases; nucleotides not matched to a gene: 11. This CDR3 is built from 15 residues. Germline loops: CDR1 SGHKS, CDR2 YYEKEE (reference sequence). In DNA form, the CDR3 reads TGTGCCAGCAGCCGGACAGGAAGAGGGGGTGATACGCAGTATTTT. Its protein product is CASSRTGRGGDTQYF.

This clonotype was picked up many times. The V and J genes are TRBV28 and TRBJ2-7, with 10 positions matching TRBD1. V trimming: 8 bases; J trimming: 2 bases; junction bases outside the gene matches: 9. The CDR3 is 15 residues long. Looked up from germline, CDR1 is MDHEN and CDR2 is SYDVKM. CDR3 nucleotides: TGTGCCAGCTCAAAAGAGGGACAGGGGACCTACGAGCAGTACGTC. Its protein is CASSKEGQGTYEQYV.

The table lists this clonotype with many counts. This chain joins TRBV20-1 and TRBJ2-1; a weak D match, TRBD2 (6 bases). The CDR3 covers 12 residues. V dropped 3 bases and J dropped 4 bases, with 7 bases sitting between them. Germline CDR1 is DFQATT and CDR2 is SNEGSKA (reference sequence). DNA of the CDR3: TGCAGTGCTAGCGGGGGATACAATGAGCAGTTCTTC. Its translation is CSASGGYNEQFF.

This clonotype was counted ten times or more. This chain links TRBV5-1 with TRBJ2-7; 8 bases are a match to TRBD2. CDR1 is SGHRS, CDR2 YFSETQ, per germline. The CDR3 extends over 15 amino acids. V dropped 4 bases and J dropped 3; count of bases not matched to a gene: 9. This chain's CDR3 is CASSPGGALDYEQYF. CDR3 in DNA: TGCGCCAGCAGCCCGGGGGGGGCCCTCGACTACGAGCAGTACTTC.

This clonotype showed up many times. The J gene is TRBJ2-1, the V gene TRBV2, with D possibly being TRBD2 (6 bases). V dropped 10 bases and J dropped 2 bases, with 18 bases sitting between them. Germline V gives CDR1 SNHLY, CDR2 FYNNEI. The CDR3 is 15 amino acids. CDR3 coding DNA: TGTGCCAACAATTACGGACTACCTACCTACAATGAGCAGTTCTTC. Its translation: CANNYGLPTYNEQFF.

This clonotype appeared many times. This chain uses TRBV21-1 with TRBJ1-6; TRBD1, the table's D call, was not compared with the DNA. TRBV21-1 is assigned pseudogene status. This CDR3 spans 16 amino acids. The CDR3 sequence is CASSKGGDRESSPLHF. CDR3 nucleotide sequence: TGTGCCAGCAGCAAAGGGGGGGACAGGGAAAGTTCACCCCTCCACTTT.

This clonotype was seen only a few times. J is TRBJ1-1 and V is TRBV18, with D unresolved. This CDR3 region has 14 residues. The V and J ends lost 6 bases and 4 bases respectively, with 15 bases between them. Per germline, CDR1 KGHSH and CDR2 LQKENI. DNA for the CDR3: TGTGCCAGCTCCGTGGGTTCGGGGAGCACTGAAGCTTTCTTT. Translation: CASSVGSGSTEAFF.